One sample yielded the 3 T cell receptor beta chains listed below, sequenced in a study of cytomegalovirus exposure and HLA in healthy donors. PCR involved 60 Vbeta and 13 Jbeta primers. TCRdb keeps only in-frame clones here, not all; method: immunoSEQ multiplex PCR. The sample shows about 160,000 clones, roughly 80% of them seen only once. Sequences were obtained from PBMCs. The receptors here all came from a woman aged 45 to 65 in good health and CMV-seropositive.

This clone showed up just a few times. The chain recombines TRBV2 with TRBJ1-1, with TRBD1 matching 9 bases. V was pared by 10 bases and J by 2 bases, with 5 bases of the junction left unmatched. CDR1 is SNHLY, CDR2 FYNNEI, per germline. The CDR3 runs to 13 residues. CDR3 sequence reads: CATKGQGNTEAFF. The CDR3 DNA reads TGTGCCACCAAGGGACAGGGCAACACTGAAGCTTTCTTT. Drawing the rest from reference TRBV2 and TRBJ1-1, the complete variable domain is EPEVTQTPSHQVTQMGQEVILRCVPISNHLYFYWYRQILGQKVEFLVSFYNNEISEKSEIFDDQFSVERPDGSNFTLKIRSTKLEDSAMYFCATKGQGNTEAFFGQGTRLTVV.

In its sample, this clone was seen once. V gene TRBV18 combines with J gene TRBJ1-1, with a weak D call TRBD1 (5 bases). V was shortened by 6 bases and J by 1 base, with 15 bases between the two germline ends. The CDR3 loop spans 15 amino acids. The germline CDR1 and CDR2 sequences are KGHSH and LQKENI. This chain's CDR3 is CASSLHGGGNTEAFF. The CDR3 DNA is TGTGCCAGCTCTCTTCATGGGGGAGGGAACACTGAAGCTTTCTTT.

V usage is TRBV28 and J usage is TRBJ2-6; TRBD2 matches 10 bases. The CDR3 spans 18 residues. V lost 7 bases to trimming and J lost 2 bases; unmatched junction nucleotides: 11. The germline V gene has CDR1 MDHEN and CDR2 SYDVKM. CDR3 in amino acids: CASNPQAGGKAGANVLTF. DNA for the CDR3: TGTGCCAGCAACCCTCAAGCGGGAGGGAAAGCTGGGGCCAACGTCCTGACTTTC. Based on the CDR3 plus reference TRBV28 and TRBJ2-6, the full variable domain is DVKVTQSSRYLVKRTGEKVFLECVQDMDHENMFWYRQDPGLGLRLIYFSYDVKMKEKGDIPEGYSVSREKKERFSLILESASTNQTSMYLCASNPQAGGKAGANVLTFGAGSRLTVL.